This TCR beta chain came from a study of cytomegalovirus exposure and HLA in healthy donors. The donors gave bone marrow, and they were healthy. Points from the study as a whole: HLA alleles were associated with some 17,000 TCR beta sequences in a later analysis at 0.05 false discovery rate. An analysis was carried out later, and it reportedly showed fewer N-insertions in an Asian-associated ancestry cluster than the roughly 670-donor mean. It emerged from a later analysis that several of the most significant clusters appeared to be linked to common viral pathogens.

In the PCR, 60 Vbeta and 13 Jbeta primers were used. TCRdb's table, derived via immunoSEQ multiplex PCR, lists solely in-frame clones and lacks some. The sample has about 160,000 clones; roughly 84% are singletons. In this sample, this clone turned up a few times. Antigen unknown. Other nucleotide sequences in the sample specify the same CDR3. This CDR3 contains 11 residues. Germline V gives CDR1 GTSNPN, CDR2 SVGIG (reference sequence). This chain joins TRBV30 and TRBJ2-5; TRBD1 is a possible D gene (6 bases). The material sequenced was PBMCs. The source of this sequence is a man between 25 and 39 years old in good health and CMV-seronegative. The CDR3, as DNA: TGTGCGTGGGGTGGGGGCGAGACCCAGTACTTC. It yields the protein CAWGGGETQYF.